The 16 T cell receptor beta chains below all came from one sample that was sequenced in a study of response to subunit inactivated influenza vaccine. TCRdb re-called the RT-PCR reads through MiXCR, storing one row per CDR3 protein. The sample has 450,000 to 600,000 distinct CDR3 sequences, around 7.7% seen once; the top ten hold about an eighth. The sample was PBMCs from blood, taken around 2 years after vaccination. The receptors stem from a man between 50 and 69 years old who received an inactivated influenza vaccine.

The rearrangement links TRBV9 to TRBJ2-7, with TRBD2 identical over 7 bases. Germline loops: CDR1 SGDLS, CDR2 YYNGEE. The trim removed 2 bases at V and 1 base at J, leaving 6 bases unmatched. This CDR3 comprises 15 residues. CDR3 loop: CASSVNPGRSYEQYF. The CDR3 DNA reads as TGTGCCAGCAGCGTCAATCCCGGGAGGTCCTACGAGCAGTACTTC.

J is TRBJ2-5 and V is TRBV29-1; no definite D call. This CDR3 is 14 amino acids long. The V gene lost 6 bases and the J gene lost 4 bases, with 18 bases spanning the gap. Germline loops: CDR1 SQVTM, CDR2 ANQGSEA. The CDR3 here is CSVTPQVRRETQYF. In nucleotides, the CDR3 is TGCAGCGTCACCCCCCAAGTTAGGCGAGAGACCCAGTACTTC.

This clonotype was counted ten times or more. This rearrangement joins TRBV6-6 to TRBJ1-3; the D is unclear. V shed 6 bases and J shed 7 bases, with 10 bases lying between them. The CDR3 spans 12 residues. Per germline, CDR1 MNHNY and CDR2 SVGAGI (reference sequence). The CDR3 sequence: CASRVDGNTIYF. DNA for the CDR3: TGTGCCAGCAGAGTTGATGGGAACACCATATATTTT.

This clonotype was seen a handful of times. This chain connects TRBV4-2 to TRBJ2-2; D is unclear. Trimming removed 1 base from V and 3 bases from J, with 6 bases in between. The CDR3 consists of 14 residues. Germline CDR1 reads LGHNA; CDR2 reads YNFKEQ. CDR3 residues: CASSQVLYTGELFF. Written as DNA, the CDR3 is TGTGCCAGCAGCCAAGTACTTTACACCGGGGAGCTGTTTTTT.

This clonotype was seen only a few times. V usage is TRBV5-1 and J usage is TRBJ2-5; tentatively, D is TRBD1 (5 bases). V was shortened by 0 bases and J by 3 bases, with 9 bases between the two germline ends. There are 14 residues in the CDR3. Germline V gives CDR1 SGHRS, CDR2 YFSETQ. In DNA, the CDR3 is TGCGCCAGCAGCTTGGTTGTCAGGGAAGAGACCCAGTACTTC. It yields the protein CASSLVVREETQYF.

The sample holds many counts of this clonotype. The gene calls are TRBV29-1 and TRBJ2-7; D ambiguous. Germline V CDR1 and CDR2: SQVTM, ANQGSEA. The CDR3 consists of 11 residues. The ends were cut back, 7 bases at V and 3 bases at J, with 10 bases in the middle. CDR3 loop: CSAVQHYEQYF. The DNA for the CDR3 is TGCAGCGCCGTTCAGCACTACGAGCAGTACTTC.

V is TRBV20-1 and J is TRBJ2-3; 15 nucleotides align to TRBD2. Germline CDR1 reads DFQATT; CDR2 reads SNEGSKA (reference sequence). With 3 bases clipped from V and 12 bases from J, the junction kept 10 bases outside the gene matches. This CDR3 region has 15 residues. The CDR3: CSAREGTSGGSQQYF. The DNA for the CDR3 is TGCAGTGCTAGGGAAGGGACTAGCGGGGGGTCACAACAGTATTTT.

This sequence joins TRBV6-1 and TRBJ2-7; D tentatively fits TRBD1 or TRBD2 (6 bases each). The CDR3 runs to 14 residues. V was shortened by 6 bases and J by 0 bases, with 12 bases between the two germline ends. The germline gives CDR1 MNHNS, CDR2 SASEGT. This CDR3 reads CASRTGAGSYEQYF. The CDR3 bases are TGTGCCAGCAGAACGGGGGCGGGCTCCTACGAGCAGTACTTC.

This clonotype has only a few counts. The chain joins TRBV18 to TRBJ2-3; D could derive from TRBD1 or TRBD2 (5 bases each). The ends were cut back, 2 bases at V and 6 bases at J, with 15 bases in the middle. The germline CDR1 and CDR2 sequences are KGHSH and LQKENI. This CDR3 has 15 amino acids. DNA for the CDR3: TGTGCCAGCTCACCAGCCGGGACCCTGGCTGATACGCAGTATTTT. Its protein is CASSPAGTLADTQYF.

This clonotype was seen more than once but under ten times. The CDR3 here is CSARGKTKPMAQYF. CDR3 sequence (DNA): TGCAGTGCTAGAGGAAAGACTAAGCCAATGGCCCAGTACTTC. The V gene is TRBV20-1, the J gene TRBJ2-5; maybe TRBD2 (5 bases). Looked up from germline, CDR1 is DFQATT and CDR2 is SNEGSKA (reference sequence). V dropped 1 base and J dropped 9 bases, with 18 bases sitting between them. The CDR3 has 14 amino acids.

This clonotype was seen repeatedly, ten times or more. The junction departs from the called germline gene at one end, perhaps through a read error. The rearrangement uses TRBV12-3 or TRBV12-4 and TRBJ2-2; D gene unclear. CDR3 length: 12 residues. The CDR3 DNA reads TGCGCCAGCAGCTGGGGTTCCGGGGAGCTGTTTTTT. It is translated as CASSWGSGELFF.

This clonotype showed up many times. The chain joins TRBV2 to TRBJ2-3; the match to TRBD2 covers 11 bases. This CDR3 region has 14 residues. From germline, CDR1 is SNHLY and CDR2 FYNNEI. V gave up 6 bases and J gave up 4 bases; unmatched junction bases: 3. CDR3 DNA: TGTGCCAGCAGGGGACTAGCGGTGGCAGATACGCAGTATTTT. Translating gives CASRGLAVADTQYF.

This clonotype was picked up many times. This chain joins TRBV12-3 or TRBV12-4 and TRBJ1-6; 9 nucleotides match TRBD1. The CDR3 extends over 15 amino acids. V was pared by 3 bases and J by 6 bases, with 3 bases of the junction left unmatched. Here the CDR3 DNA reads TGTGCCAGCAGTTTTTCGACAGGGGGTAATTCACCCCTCCACTTT. Protein sequence: CASSFSTGGNSPLHF.

The table lists this clonotype with many counts. The rearrangement uses TRBV11-1 and TRBJ1-1; D might be TRBD1 (6 bases). V was trimmed by 5 bases and J by 3 bases, leaving 28 bases between them. Germline lookup yields CDR1 SGHAT and CDR2 FQDESV (reference sequence). This CDR3 has 19 residues. The CDR3, as DNA: TGTGCCAGCAGCCAGACCTACTTCCCACAGGGAGGTGGTGACACTGAAGCTTTCTTT. This translates into CASSQTYFPQGGGDTEAFF. Full variable domain (remainder filled in from reference TRBV11-1 and TRBJ1-1): EAEVAQSPRYKITEKSQAVAFWCDPISGHATLYWYRQILGQGPELLVQFQDESVVDDSQLPKDRFSAERLKGVDSTLKIQPAELGDSAMYLCASSQTYFPQGGGDTEAFFGQGTRLTVV.

The sample holds a few counts of this clonotype. The CDR3 region is CASSQDTRFNEQFF. DNA of the CDR3: TGCGCCAGCAGCCAAGATACCAGATTCAATGAGCAGTTCTTC. The V and J genes are TRBV4-3 and TRBJ2-1, with D hard to call. The germline V gene encodes CDR1 LGHNA and CDR2 YSLEER. V was cut by 0 bases and J by 6 bases, with 9 bases left in between. CDR3 length: 14 residues.

This clonotype was counted many times. V usage is TRBV6-1 and J usage is TRBJ2-7; D not resolved. Trimming left V 4 bases short and J 8 bases short, with 12 bases between. Germline V lookup: CDR1 MNHNS, CDR2 SASEGT. The CDR3 has 12 amino acids. The DNA for the CDR3 is TGTGCCAGCAGTGCCCCTGACAACCAGCAGTACTTC. It translates to CASSAPDNQQYF.